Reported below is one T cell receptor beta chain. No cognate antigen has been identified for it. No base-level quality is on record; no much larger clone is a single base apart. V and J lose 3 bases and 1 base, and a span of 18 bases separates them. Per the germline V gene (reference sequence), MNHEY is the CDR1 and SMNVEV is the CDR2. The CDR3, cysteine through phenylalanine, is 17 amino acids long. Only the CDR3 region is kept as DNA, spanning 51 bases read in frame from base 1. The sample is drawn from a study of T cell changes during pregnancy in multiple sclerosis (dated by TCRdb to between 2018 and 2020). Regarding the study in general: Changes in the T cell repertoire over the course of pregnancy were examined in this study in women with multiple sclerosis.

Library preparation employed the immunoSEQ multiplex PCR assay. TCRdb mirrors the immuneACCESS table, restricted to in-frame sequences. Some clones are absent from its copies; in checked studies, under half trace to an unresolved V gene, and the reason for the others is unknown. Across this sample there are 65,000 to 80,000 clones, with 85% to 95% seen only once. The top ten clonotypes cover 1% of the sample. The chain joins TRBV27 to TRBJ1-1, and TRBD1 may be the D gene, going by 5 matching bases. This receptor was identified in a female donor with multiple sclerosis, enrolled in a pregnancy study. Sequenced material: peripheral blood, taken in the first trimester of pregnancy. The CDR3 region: CASSFAPQDYSNTEAFF. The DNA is TGTGCCAGCAGTTTCGCCCCACAGGATTACTCGAACACTGAAGCTTTCTTT.